This T cell receptor beta chain is from a study of radiation and T cells in renal cell carcinoma. Study at large: Nephrectomy followed 15 Gy stereotactic body radiation by 4 weeks. General study findings and limits: In blood, top tumor clones expanded by 2 weeks, shrinking by 4.

Assay used: immunoSEQ multiplex PCR; TCRdb lists only in-frame clones, some missing. The sample carries some 130,000 clones, more than 75% recorded once. Indicated time point: blood 2 weeks post-SBRT. Indicated treatment: 15 Gy SBRT to primary tumor, nephrectomy 4 weeks later. Radiation-treated patients gave blood at baseline, week 2 and week 4. This renal cell carcinoma was of the clear cell type. Of note for this clone: Antigen specificity is unknown.

The germline V and J ends were trimmed by 4 bases and 7 bases, with 12 bases remaining between them. The CDR3 spans 13 residues. Germline V gene sequence: CDR1 SGHNT, CDR2 YENEEA. This clonotype was sampled from a woman in her 70s with renal cell carcinoma. V is TRBV11-3 and J is TRBJ2-3, with D tentatively TRBD1 (5 bases). Material: blood, obtained from a patient whose treatment included radiotherapy and nephrectomy. The CDR3 loop is CASSSSGKHTQYF. As DNA, the CDR3 is TGTGCCAGCAGCTCTTCAGGGAAACATACGCAGTATTTT.